Following are 26 T cell receptor beta chains from one sample sequenced in a study of cytomegalovirus exposure and HLA in healthy donors. The PCR had 60 Vbeta and 13 Jbeta primers. Libraries were prepared by immunoSEQ multiplex PCR; TCRdb keeps only in-frame clonotypes and omits some of them. The data show 150,000 to 200,000 clones, less than 80% seen once. The sample consisted of PBMCs. The source of these receptors is a man aged 35 to 55 in good health and CMV-seronegative.

The J gene is TRBJ2-7, the V gene TRBV6-6; TRBD2 matches at 7 bases. Germline loops: CDR1 MNHNY, CDR2 SVGAGI (reference sequence). After removal of 3 bases from V and 3 bases from J, the junction contained 11 bases not matched to a gene. CDR3 length: 16 amino acids. The CDR3 is CASSYSGRGIDYEQYF. The CDR3 DNA reads as TGTGCCAGCAGTTATTCAGGGAGGGGTATCGACTACGAGCAGTACTTC.

This clone has a handful of counts. J is TRBJ2-5 and V is TRBV7-2; TRBD2 aligns across 9 bases. CDR1 and CDR2 (germline): SGHTA, FQGNSA. CDR3 size: 15 residues. J was trimmed by 4 bases and V by 3 bases; bases with no gene match: 6. Here the CDR3 reads CASSFQRGAGETQYF. The CDR3 DNA is TGTGCCAGCAGCTTCCAGCGGGGGGCGGGAGAGACCCAGTACTTC. Complete variable domain (other parts from reference TRBV7-2 and TRBJ2-5): GAGVSQSPSNKVTEKGKDVELRCDPISGHTALYWYRQSLGQGLEFLIYFQGNSAPDKSGLPSDRFSAERTGGSVSTLTIQRTQQEDSAVYLCASSFQRGAGETQYFGPGTRLLVL.

This clone has more than one count but fewer than ten. The chain employs TRBV30 and TRBJ2-2; D may be TRBD1 (5 bases). The CDR3 is made up of 14 amino acids. In germline, CDR1 is GTSNPN, CDR2 SVGIG (reference sequence). V shed 0 bases and J shed 5 bases, with 10 bases lying between them. In DNA, the CDR3 is TGTGCCTGGAGTGTGGGGCAACGAACCGGGGAGCTGTTTTTT. Translation gives CAWSVGQRTGELFF.

This clone was found a few times. The chain combines TRBV19 with TRBJ1-1; 11 nucleotides agree with TRBD1. This CDR3 is 15 amino acids long. Germline CDR1 and CDR2: LNHDA and SQIVND (reference sequence). The V and J ends lost 1 base and 3 bases, in that order; junction bases with no gene match: 1. CDR3 bases: TGTGCCAGTAGTATAGCGGGACAGGGGGACACTGAAGCTTTCTTT. As protein: CASSIAGQGDTEAFF. The full variable domain, completed using reference TRBV19 and TRBJ1-1, is DGGITQSPKYLFRKEGQNVTLSCEQNLNHDAMYWYRQDPGQGLRLIYYSQIVNDFQKGDIAEGYSVSREKKESFPLTVTSAQKNPTAFYLCASSIAGQGDTEAFFGQGTRLTVV.

The J gene is TRBJ2-7, the V gene TRBV27; D is ambiguous. The CDR3 is made up of 13 amino acids. The germline CDR1 and CDR2 sequences are MNHEY and SMNVEV (reference sequence). V was shortened by 5 bases and J by 4 bases, with 12 bases between the two germline ends. CDR3 nucleotides: TGTGCCAGCAGTAGCGACTCATTGTACGAGCAGTACTTC. This encodes CASSSDSLYEQYF.

The J gene is TRBJ2-1, the V gene TRBV5-1; 7 nucleotides line up with TRBD1. With V trimmed by 0 bases and J by 1 base, 4 bases remained unmatched. The V gene's germline CDR1 is SGHRS and CDR2 YFSETQ. This CDR3 has 16 residues. The CDR3 loop reads CASSLDQGESYNEQFF. CDR3 nucleotide sequence: TGCGCCAGCAGCTTGGATCAGGGGGAATCCTACAATGAGCAGTTCTTC.

This clone appeared a few times. The chain has TRBV6-1 and TRBJ2-7; 8 bases fit TRBD1. There are 12 residues in the CDR3. V shed 6 bases and J 6 bases; nucleotides not matched to a gene: 4. CDR1 and CDR2 (germline): MNHNS, SASEGT. The CDR3 DNA sequence: TGTGCCAGCAGGGAGGGGACAGGCGAGCAGTACTTC. This codes for CASREGTGEQYF.

This clone is a singleton in its sample. This chain links TRBV7-9 with TRBJ2-5, with 9 nucleotides matching TRBD2. Per germline, CDR1 SEHNR and CDR2 FQNEAQ (reference sequence). The CDR3 is 14 amino acids. V was clipped by 3 bases and J by 2 bases; unmatched bases: 1. The CDR3 loop is CASSFLAGQETQYF. The CDR3 coding sequence is TGTGCCAGCAGCTTTCTAGCGGGGCAAGAGACCCAGTACTTC.

The V gene is TRBV5-1, the J gene TRBJ2-1; possible D gene TRBD1, 6 bases. The germline V gene encodes CDR1 SGHRS and CDR2 YFSETQ. Trimming pared 4 bases from V and 8 bases from J, leaving 19 bases between. The CDR3 spans 15 residues. The DNA of the CDR3 is TGCGCCAGCAGCCCCGGACAAGGGGGAAGGGATGAGCAGTTCTTC. This gives the protein CASSPGQGGRDEQFF.

The V gene is TRBV6-5, the J gene TRBJ1-6; 7 nucleotides align to TRBD1. Germline V gene sequence: CDR1 MNHEY, CDR2 SVGAGI. J gave up 10 bases and V 6 bases, and 9 bases lay outside the gene matches. The CDR3 extends over 14 amino acids. CDR3 region: CASSAGTVKSPLHF. The CDR3 DNA is TGTGCCAGCAGCGCCGGGACAGTAAAATCACCCCTCCACTTT.

The rearrangement uses TRBV7-2 and TRBJ1-2; no clear D. The CDR3 loop spans 15 amino acids. V was trimmed by 1 base and J by 5 bases, leaving 14 bases between them. Germline V gives CDR1 SGHTA, CDR2 FQGNSA. The CDR3 nucleotides are TGTGCCAGCAGCTTAGATGGTTTTGGGCAGTATGGCTACACCTTC. Protein: CASSLDGFGQYGYTF.

This rearrangement joins TRBV2 to TRBJ2-3; the match to TRBD1 covers 7 bases. Germline values: CDR1 SNHLY, CDR2 FYNNEI. Trimming took 6 bases from V and 4 from J; bases not matched to a gene: 7. The CDR3 is 14 amino acids. As DNA, the CDR3 is TGTGCCAGCAGGGTACAGGGGATCCCAGATACGCAGTATTTT. Translating it yields CASRVQGIPDTQYF.

The genes are TRBV9 and TRBJ2-1; D is perhaps TRBD1 (5 bases). V lost 3 bases, J lost 6 bases, and 22 bases lay in between. Looked up from germline, CDR1 is SGDLS and CDR2 is YYNGEE. There are 17 residues in the CDR3. CDR3 amino acids: CASSAPRQGAPRNEQFF. For the CDR3, the DNA is TGTGCCAGCAGCGCCCCGAGGCAAGGGGCCCCCCGCAATGAGCAGTTCTTC.

The DNA for the CDR3 is TGTGCCAGCAGCCCTAGCGGGGCGTCGGGCACTGAAGCTTTCTTT. It codes for CASSPSGASGTEAFF. This rearrangement joins TRBV7-9 to TRBJ1-1; D may be TRBD1 (5 bases). This CDR3 is 15 amino acids long. CDR1 is SEHNR and CDR2 is FQNEAQ in the germline V gene (reference sequence). V lost 5 bases and J 4 bases, leaving 17 bases between the germline ends.

This clone has more than one count but fewer than ten. This chain joins TRBV18 and TRBJ2-2; 8 nucleotides line up with TRBD1. Germline V gives CDR1 KGHSH, CDR2 LQKENI. V lost 0 bases and J lost 7; bases outside the gene matches: 7. This CDR3 is 16 amino acids long. The CDR3 DNA follows: TGTGCCAGCTCACCACCGGCAGGGGGCGATATCGGGGAGCTGTTTTTT. It specifies CASSPPAGGDIGELFF.

The chain couples TRBV7-2 to TRBJ1-5; D is unclear. Germline V gene lookup returns CDR1 SGHTA and CDR2 FQGNSA. The CDR3 spans 14 residues. Trimming took off 2 bases at V and 0 bases at J, with 5 bases between the two ends. This chain's CDR3 is CASSLQYSNQPQHF. CDR3 DNA sequence: TGTGCCAGCAGCTTACAGTATAGCAATCAGCCCCAGCATTTT.

The CDR3 loop is CVPAVGGARYEQYF. CDR3 nucleotides: TGTGTCCCCGCCGTGGGGGGGGCACGTTACGAGCAGTACTTC. V and J are TRBV19 and TRBJ2-7, with D perhaps TRBD2 (7 bases). Germline-derived CDR1 and CDR2 are LNHDA and SQIVND (reference sequence). This CDR3 spans 14 amino acids.

The chain has TRBV5-5 and TRBJ1-2, with a possible D match to TRBD1 (5 bases). Germline V gene lookup returns CDR1 SGHKS and CDR2 YYEKEE (reference sequence). V was cut by 1 base and J by 0 bases, with 13 bases left in between. The CDR3 consists of 16 residues. The CDR3, as DNA: TGTGCCAGCAGCTTGTGGGGAGGACAAGCTAACTATGGCTACACCTTC. Translated: CASSLWGGQANYGYTF.

The table lists this clone with a count of one. The chain employs TRBV2 and TRBJ1-2; D gene ambiguous. Germline CDR1 is SNHLY and CDR2 is FYNNEI. The CDR3 is 13 residues long. V shed 7 bases and J shed 7 bases, with 16 bases lying between them. The CDR3 spells CASMPQRLGGYTF. In nucleotides, the CDR3 is TGTGCCAGCATGCCGCAGCGACTCGGTGGCTACACCTTC.

This clone has just a few counts. One junction end does not reproduce the germline sequence, and a read error may be involved. The gene calls are TRBV7-9 and TRBJ1-2; a possible D gene is TRBD1 (5 bases). Per germline, CDR1 SEHNR and CDR2 FQNEAQ (reference sequence). The CDR3 contains 17 residues. The CDR3 sequence is CSSSSNPETGNVLGYTF. The CDR3 DNA reads as TGTTCCAGCAGCTCCAACCCCGAAACAGGAAACGTTCTGGGCTACACCTTC.

The table lists this clone with a few counts. The rearrangement links TRBV29-1 to TRBJ2-1; D may be TRBD1 (6 bases). The germline V gene has CDR1 SQVTM and CDR2 ANQGSEA. V was pared by 7 bases and J by 2 bases, with 6 bases between. The CDR3 consists of 11 residues. The CDR3 sequence: CSGDTYNEQFF. CDR3 nucleotides: TGCAGCGGGGACACCTACAATGAGCAGTTCTTC.

This clone occurred once. The CDR3: CASRQSTVNTDTQYF. The CDR3 DNA reads as TGTGCCAGCAGGCAGAGCACAGTCAACACAGATACGCAGTATTTT. This chain uses TRBV27 with TRBJ2-3, with unresolved D. This CDR3 region has 15 residues. V dropped 6 bases and J dropped 2 bases, with 15 bases sitting between them. The germline gives CDR1 MNHEY, CDR2 SMNVEV (reference sequence).

A note on this clone: Different DNA sequences within this sample yield the same CDR3. The rearrangement uses TRBV5-1 and TRBJ2-7; 7 nucleotides line up with TRBD1. J lost 1 base, V lost 4 bases, and 5 bases had no gene match. Germline lookup yields CDR1 SGHRS and CDR2 YFSETQ. The CDR3 extends over 14 amino acids. In nucleotides, the CDR3 is TGCGCCAGCAGCAGACAGGGCCCGTCCTACGAGCAGTACTTC. Its translation is CASSRQGPSYEQYF.

This rearrangement joins TRBV10-3 to TRBJ1-1, with a weak D call TRBD1 (6 bases). Trimming cost V 7 bases and J 0 bases, with 21 bases left between them. The CDR3 is 17 amino acids. Germline CDR1 and CDR2: ENHRY and SYGVKD. The CDR3 sequence: CAITVAGLRDMNTEAFF. DNA for the CDR3: TGTGCCATCACTGTAGCGGGACTCAGGGACATGAACACTGAAGCTTTCTTT.

The count of this clone is one. The chain is built from TRBV11-2 and TRBJ2-1; possibly TRBD2 for D (6 bases). Trimming cost V 3 bases and J 0 bases, with 12 bases left between them. Germline assignment: CDR1 SGHAT and CDR2 FQNNGV. The CDR3 has 16 residues. CDR3 in DNA: TGTGCCAGCAGCTTTAGCCGGACTACCTCCTACAATGAGCAGTTCTTC. Its translation is CASSFSRTTSYNEQFF.

This clone was found a few times. The chain links TRBV4-1 to TRBJ2-6, with 8 bases fitting TRBD2. Per germline, CDR1 MGHRA and CDR2 YSYEKL. V was clipped by 1 base and J by 2 bases; unmatched bases: 10. The CDR3 spans 19 residues. In DNA form, the CDR3 reads TGCGCCAGCAGCCAAGGTGGACTAGCACTTTACCCTGGGGCCAACGTCCTGACTTTC. The encoded protein is CASSQGGLALYPGANVLTF.